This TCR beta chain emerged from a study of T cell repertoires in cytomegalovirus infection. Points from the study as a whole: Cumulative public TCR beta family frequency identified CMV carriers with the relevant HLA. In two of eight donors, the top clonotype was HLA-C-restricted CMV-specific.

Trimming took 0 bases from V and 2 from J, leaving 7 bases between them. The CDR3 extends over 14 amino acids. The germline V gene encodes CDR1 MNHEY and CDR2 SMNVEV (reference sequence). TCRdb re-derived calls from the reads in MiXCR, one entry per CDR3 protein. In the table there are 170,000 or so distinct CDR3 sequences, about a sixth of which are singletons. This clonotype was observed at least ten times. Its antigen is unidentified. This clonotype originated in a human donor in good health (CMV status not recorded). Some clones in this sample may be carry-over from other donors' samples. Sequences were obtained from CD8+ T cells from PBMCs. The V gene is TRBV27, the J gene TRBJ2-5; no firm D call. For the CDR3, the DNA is TGTGCCAGCAGTTTATCAGCCAGGCAAGAGACCCAGTACTTC. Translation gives CASSLSARQETQYF.